There are a few counts of the clone carrying this T cell receptor beta chain. Its target is not known. PBMCs were derived from 10 ml fresh peripheral blood. This record comes from a study of T cells in Graves' hyperthyroidism and ophthalmopathy. TCR beta CDR3 regions were amplified from RNA. Using the HTBI primer set, a first-round RT-PCR was run on the TCR CDR3. TCRdb analysed the multiplex PCR reads with MiXCR anew, one entry per CDR3 protein. The sample shows hundreds of thousands of distinct CDR3 sequences, around 15% of them seen only once. Study-level points and caveats: Blood shared most expanded thyroid clonotypes above 0.001. With a median lead of about six months before onset, the model predicted ophthalmopathy.

The sequencing sample was made of blood. The clonotype originates from a woman between 40 and 55 years old with Graves' ophthalmopathy.

The CDR3, as DNA: TGTGCCAGCTTAGGAGCAGGGAACGAGCAGTACTTC. This translates into CASLGAGNEQYF. V is TRBV5-5 and J is TRBJ2-7; TRBD1 is a possible D gene (5 bases). Germline CDR1 SGHKS, CDR2 YYEKEE (reference sequence). The CDR3 consists of 12 residues. V was pared by 7 bases and J by 5 bases, with 13 bases between.